The 13 T cell receptor beta chains given below trace back to one sample, sequenced in a study of T cell changes during pregnancy in multiple sclerosis. Sequencing was performed with immunoSEQ multiplex PCR; in TCRdb, only in-frame clones are kept and a portion is missing. The data contain tens of thousands of clones, around 94% of them singletons. The sequences come from peripheral blood, collected in the third trimester of pregnancy. These receptors originate from a female donor with multiple sclerosis, enrolled in a pregnancy study.

The gene calls are TRBV19 and TRBJ2-2; no firm D call. Germline V gives CDR1 LNHDA, CDR2 SQIVND (reference sequence). The CDR3 extends over 14 amino acids. V was trimmed by 5 bases and J by 6 bases, leaving 13 bases between them. The CDR3 coding sequence is TGTGCCAGTAGTTTCAAGTATGGGCCCGGGGAGCTGTTTTTT. It yields the protein CASSFKYGPGELFF. The full variable domain, rest sourced from reference TRBV19 and TRBJ2-2, is DGGITQSPKYLFRKEGQNVTLSCEQNLNHDAMYWYRQDPGQGLRLIYYSQIVNDFQKGDIAEGYSVSREKKESFPLTVTSAQKNPTAFYLCASSFKYGPGELFFGEGSRLTVL.

The genes are TRBV5-6 and TRBJ1-2, with 7 bases lining up with TRBD1. The CDR3 runs 15 residues. CDR1 is SGHDT and CDR2 is YYEEEE in the germline V gene. The junction had 7 bases not matched to a gene; V was cut back by 0 bases and J by 5 bases. The CDR3 sequence: CASSLVDRVDYGYTF. CDR3 in DNA: TGTGCCAGCAGCTTGGTCGACAGGGTGGATTATGGCTACACCTTC.

The CDR3 bases are TGTGCCACCGACTTCGGGGTCGGGGCCTACGAGCAGTACTTC. Its protein product is CATDFGVGAYEQYF. The J gene is TRBJ2-7, the V gene TRBV5-5; tentatively, D is TRBD2 (5 bases). The germline V gene has CDR1 SGHKS and CDR2 YYEKEE (reference sequence). Trimming took 9 bases from V and 2 from J, leaving 18 bases between them. CDR3 length: 14 amino acids.

CDR3 coding DNA: TGCGCCAGCAGGAGGGCGTCTAGCTATTCCTACGAGCAGTACTTC. Translated, it gives CASRRASSYSYEQYF. The chain couples TRBV5-1 to TRBJ2-7, with D possibly TRBD2 on 5 matching bases. The CDR3 is 15 residues long. The germline gives CDR1 SGHRS, CDR2 YFSETQ. Trimming cost V 5 bases and J 1 base, with 16 bases left between them.

The gene calls are TRBV19 and TRBJ1-1; 10 bases fit TRBD1. There are 14 residues in the CDR3. Trimming took 4 bases from V and 5 from J; bases not matched to a gene: 4. Germline assignment: CDR1 LNHDA and CDR2 SQIVND (reference sequence). CDR3 protein: CASSKGQGTTEAFF. For the CDR3, the DNA is TGTGCCAGTAGTAAGGGACAGGGGACAACTGAAGCTTTCTTT.

The chain combines TRBV9 with TRBJ2-7; D is perhaps TRBD1 (6 bases). Trimming removed 3 bases from V and 0 bases from J, with 10 bases in between. Germline values: CDR1 SGDLS, CDR2 YYNGEE. The CDR3 contains 14 residues. The CDR3 reads CASSASGHSYEQYF. The CDR3, as DNA: TGTGCCAGCAGCGCTTCGGGACACTCCTACGAGCAGTACTTC.

CDR3 in DNA: TGTGCCAGTAGTTTTCAGGGGGCCTACGAGCAGTACTTC. Its translation is CASSFQGAYEQYF. This chain joins TRBV19 and TRBJ2-7, with TRBD1 matching 7 bases. The V and J ends lost 5 bases and 2 bases, in that order; junction bases with no gene match: 3. CDR1 is LNHDA and CDR2 is SQIVND in the germline V gene (reference sequence). The CDR3 has 13 residues.

J is TRBJ2-1 and V is TRBV7-2; tentative D call: TRBD2 (7 bases). V dropped 4 bases and J dropped 6 bases, with 16 bases sitting between them. The CDR3 is 15 residues long. Germline V gene lookup returns CDR1 SGHTA and CDR2 FQGNSA. CDR3 residues: CASSWGGARPNEQFF. In nucleotides, the CDR3 is TGTGCCAGCAGCTGGGGGGGGGCTAGGCCCAATGAGCAGTTCTTC.

V is TRBV2 and J is TRBJ1-5; D is perhaps TRBD1 (5 bases). Trimming removed 4 bases from V and 5 bases from J, with 9 bases in between. Germline CDR1 is SNHLY and CDR2 is FYNNEI. The CDR3 has 13 residues. The CDR3 DNA reads as TGTGCCAGCAGTGGGCTCAGGGATCAGCCCCAGCATTTT. It yields the protein CASSGLRDQPQHF. The full variable domain, its missing parts supplied by reference TRBV2 and TRBJ1-5, is EPEVTQTPSHQVTQMGQEVILRCVPISNHLYFYWYRQILGQKVEFLVSFYNNEISEKSEIFDDQFSVERPDGSNFTLKIRSTKLEDSAMYFCASSGLRDQPQHFGDGTRLSIL.

This chain connects TRBV11-2 to TRBJ2-7, with 9 bases identical to TRBD1. J was trimmed by 3 bases and V by 4 bases; bases with no gene match: 4. Germline V CDR1 and CDR2: SGHAT, FQNNGV. The CDR3 extends over 14 amino acids. CDR3 nucleotides: TGTGCCAGCAGCTCCGGACAGGGGATCTACGAGCAGTACTTC. Protein sequence: CASSSGQGIYEQYF.

This sequence joins TRBV4-1 and TRBJ1-3; weak D call: TRBD1 (5 bases). The CDR3 spans 16 residues. Germline V gene lookup returns CDR1 MGHRA and CDR2 YSYEKL. With 7 bases removed from V and 2 bases from J, the gap between germline ends came to 18 bases. The CDR3 protein is CASTGPRQKTGNTIYF. The CDR3 region has the DNA TGCGCCAGCACCGGTCCGAGACAGAAGACTGGAAACACCATATATTTT.

The chain uses TRBV27 and TRBJ2-7; 7 bases match TRBD1. The CDR3 loop spans 13 amino acids. V trimming: 5 bases; J trimming: 5 bases; junction bases outside the gene matches: 6. Germline lookup yields CDR1 MNHEY and CDR2 SMNVEV (reference sequence). Here the CDR3 reads CASSLRQGHEQYF. In nucleotides, the CDR3 is TGTGCCAGCAGTCTGAGACAGGGACACGAGCAGTACTTC.

The chain recombines TRBV27 with TRBJ2-6; 7 positions agree with TRBD1. Germline loops: CDR1 MNHEY, CDR2 SMNVEV (reference sequence). The trim removed 6 bases at V and 0 bases at J, leaving 5 bases unmatched. The CDR3 consists of 16 residues. The DNA for the CDR3 is TGTGCCAGCAGAAGGGGACAGAGCTCTGGGGCCAACGTCCTGACTTTC. Translation: CASRRGQSSGANVLTF.